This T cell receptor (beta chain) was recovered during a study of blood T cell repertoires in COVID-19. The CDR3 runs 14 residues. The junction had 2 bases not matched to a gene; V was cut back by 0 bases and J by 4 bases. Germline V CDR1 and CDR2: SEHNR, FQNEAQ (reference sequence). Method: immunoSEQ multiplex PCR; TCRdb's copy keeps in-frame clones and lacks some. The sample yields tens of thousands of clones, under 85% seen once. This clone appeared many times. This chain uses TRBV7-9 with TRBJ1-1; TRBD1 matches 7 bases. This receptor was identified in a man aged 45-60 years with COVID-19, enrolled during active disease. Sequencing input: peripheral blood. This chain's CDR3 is CASSLAGGVTEAFF. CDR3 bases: TGTGCCAGCAGCTTAGCAGGGGGCGTCACTGAAGCTTTCTTT.